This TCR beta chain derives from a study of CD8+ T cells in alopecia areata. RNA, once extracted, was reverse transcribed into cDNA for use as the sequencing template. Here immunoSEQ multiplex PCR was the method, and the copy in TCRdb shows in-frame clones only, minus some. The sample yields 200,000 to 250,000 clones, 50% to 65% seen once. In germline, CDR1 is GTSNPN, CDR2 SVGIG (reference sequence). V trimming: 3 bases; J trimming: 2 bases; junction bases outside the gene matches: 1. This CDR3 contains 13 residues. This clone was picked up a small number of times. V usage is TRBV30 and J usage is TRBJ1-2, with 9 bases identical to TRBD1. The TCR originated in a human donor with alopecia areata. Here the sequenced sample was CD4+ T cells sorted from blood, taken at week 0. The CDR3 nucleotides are TGTGCCTGGAGGACAGGGGGAAACTATGGCTACACCTTC. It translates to CAWRTGGNYGYTF.